This T cell receptor beta chain was observed in a study of blood T cell repertoires in COVID-19. For the study at large: Samples of COVID-19 (acute and convalescent) were obtained from the United States, Italy and Spain.

The sample holds many counts of this clone. This sample includes further DNA sequences coding for the same CDR3. Ages ranged from about 18 to 89 years, with residence in 24 US areas. The study counted Cohort 3 donors as recovered given two negative PCRs, clearance, or symptom resolution. Produced via immunoSEQ multiplex PCR; TCRdb's table is partial and in-frame only. The sample contains approximately 160,000 clones, roughly 80% of which appear only once. Trimming cost V 0 bases and J 8 bases, with 11 bases left between them. Germline V CDR1 and CDR2: GTSNPN, SVGIG (reference sequence). The CDR3 has 14 residues.

The rearrangement links TRBV30 to TRBJ1-6; D call uncertain. Sequencing was done on a sample of PBMCs or T cells enriched from blood (not recorded which). The clonotype was recovered from a man aged 50 to 60 who had recovered from COVID-19. The CDR3 bases are TGTGCCTGGAGTGTACGGCTGGGAGATTCACCCCTCCACTTT. Amino acids: CAWSVRLGDSPLHF.